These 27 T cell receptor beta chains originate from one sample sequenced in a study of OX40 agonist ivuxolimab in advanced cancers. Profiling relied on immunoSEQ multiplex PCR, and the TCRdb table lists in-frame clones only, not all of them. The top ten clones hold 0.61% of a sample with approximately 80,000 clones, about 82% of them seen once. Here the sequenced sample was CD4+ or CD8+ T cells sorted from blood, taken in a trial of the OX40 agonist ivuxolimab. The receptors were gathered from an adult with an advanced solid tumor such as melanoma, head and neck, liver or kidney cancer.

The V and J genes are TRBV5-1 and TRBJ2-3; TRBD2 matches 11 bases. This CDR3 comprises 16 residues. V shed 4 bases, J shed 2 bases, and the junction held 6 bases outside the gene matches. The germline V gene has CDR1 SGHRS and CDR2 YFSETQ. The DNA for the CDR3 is TGCGCCAGCAGCCGTGGGACTAGCGGCTACACAGATACGCAGTATTTT. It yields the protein CASSRGTSGYTDTQYF.

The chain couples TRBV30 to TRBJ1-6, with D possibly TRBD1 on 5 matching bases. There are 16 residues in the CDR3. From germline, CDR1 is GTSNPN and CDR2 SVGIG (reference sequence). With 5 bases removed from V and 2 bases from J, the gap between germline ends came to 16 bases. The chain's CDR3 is CAWGGTATAYNSPLHF. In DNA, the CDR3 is TGTGCCTGGGGGGGTACGGCTACGGCCTATAATTCACCCCTCCACTTT.

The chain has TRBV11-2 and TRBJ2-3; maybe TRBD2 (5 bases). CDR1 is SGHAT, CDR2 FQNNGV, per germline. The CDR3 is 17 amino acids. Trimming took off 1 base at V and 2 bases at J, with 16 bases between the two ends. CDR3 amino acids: CASSLVLKATTTDTQYF. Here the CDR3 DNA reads TGTGCCAGCAGCTTAGTGTTGAAAGCGACTACCACAGATACGCAGTATTTT. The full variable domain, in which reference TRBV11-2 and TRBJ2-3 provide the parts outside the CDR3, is EAGVAQSPRYKIIEKRQSVAFWCNPISGHATLYWYQQILGQGPKLLIQFQNNGVVDDSQLPKDRFSAERLKGVDSTLKIQPAKLEDSAVYLCASSLVLKATTTDTQYFGPGTRLTVL.

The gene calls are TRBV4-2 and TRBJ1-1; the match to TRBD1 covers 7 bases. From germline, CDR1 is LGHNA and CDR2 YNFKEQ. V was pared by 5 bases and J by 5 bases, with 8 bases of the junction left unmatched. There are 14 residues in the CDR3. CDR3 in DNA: TGTGCCAGCAGCGGTAGACAGGGTAGAACTGAAGCTTTCTTT. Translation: CASSGRQGRTEAFF.

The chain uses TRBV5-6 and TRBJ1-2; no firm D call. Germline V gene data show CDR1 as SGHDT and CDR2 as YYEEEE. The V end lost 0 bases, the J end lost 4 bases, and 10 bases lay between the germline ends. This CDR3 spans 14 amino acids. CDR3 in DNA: TGTGCCAGCAGCTTGGATAAGTTAATCTATGGCTACACCTTC. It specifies CASSLDKLIYGYTF.

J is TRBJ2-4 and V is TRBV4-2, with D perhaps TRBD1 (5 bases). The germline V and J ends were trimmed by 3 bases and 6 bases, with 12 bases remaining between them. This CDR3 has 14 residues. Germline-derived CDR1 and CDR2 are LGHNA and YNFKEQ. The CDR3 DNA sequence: TGTGCCAGCAGCCATCTTTCGACAGCAAACATTCAGTACTTC. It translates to CASSHLSTANIQYF.

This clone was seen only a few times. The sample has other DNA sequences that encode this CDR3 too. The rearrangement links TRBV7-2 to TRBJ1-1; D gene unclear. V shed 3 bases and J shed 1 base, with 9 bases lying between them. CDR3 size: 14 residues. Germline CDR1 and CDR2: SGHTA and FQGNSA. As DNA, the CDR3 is TGTGCCAGCAGCTTCGGGATGGGGAACACTGAAGCTTTCTTT. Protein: CASSFGMGNTEAFF.

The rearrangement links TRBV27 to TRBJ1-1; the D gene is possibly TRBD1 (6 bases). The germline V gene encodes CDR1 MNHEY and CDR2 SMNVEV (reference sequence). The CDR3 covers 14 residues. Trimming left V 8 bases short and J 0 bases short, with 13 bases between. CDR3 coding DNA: TGTGCCAGCTACGCAGGGGCGGTGAACACTGAAGCTTTCTTT. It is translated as CASYAGAVNTEAFF.

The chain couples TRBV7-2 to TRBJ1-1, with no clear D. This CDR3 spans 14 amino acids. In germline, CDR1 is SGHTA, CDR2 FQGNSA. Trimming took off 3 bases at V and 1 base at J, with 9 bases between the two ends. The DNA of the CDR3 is TGTGCCAGCAGCTTTTCTTCCGGGAACACTGAAGCTTTCTTT. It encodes CASSFSSGNTEAFF.

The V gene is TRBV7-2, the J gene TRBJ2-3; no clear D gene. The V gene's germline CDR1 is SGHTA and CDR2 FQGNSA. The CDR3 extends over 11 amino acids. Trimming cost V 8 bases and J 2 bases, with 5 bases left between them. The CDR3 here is CASGDTDTQYF. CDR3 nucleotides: TGTGCCAGCGGAGACACAGATACGCAGTATTTT.

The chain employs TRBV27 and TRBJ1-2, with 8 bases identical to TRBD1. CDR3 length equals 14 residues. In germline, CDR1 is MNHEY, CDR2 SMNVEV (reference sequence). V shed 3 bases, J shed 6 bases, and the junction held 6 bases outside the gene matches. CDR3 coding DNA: TGTGCCAGCAGTTTGATGGGACAGGCAAATGGCTACACCTTC. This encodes CASSLMGQANGYTF.

The CDR3 DNA follows: TGTGCCACCAAAGGACAGCCCGGGGGCCTCGAGCAGTACTTC. This translates into CATKGQPGGLEQYF. The chain couples TRBV6-5 to TRBJ2-7; D possibly uses TRBD1 or TRBD2 (6 bases each). V lost 10 bases and J lost 6, with 22 bases in between. This CDR3 is 14 amino acids long. Looked up from germline, CDR1 is MNHEY and CDR2 is SVGAGI.

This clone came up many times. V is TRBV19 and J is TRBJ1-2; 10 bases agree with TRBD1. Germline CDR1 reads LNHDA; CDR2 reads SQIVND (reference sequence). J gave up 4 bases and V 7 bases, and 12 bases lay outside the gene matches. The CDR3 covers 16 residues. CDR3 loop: CASTYPDRGLSYGYTF. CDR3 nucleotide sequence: TGTGCCAGTACCTATCCCGACAGGGGGCTGAGCTATGGCTACACCTTC.

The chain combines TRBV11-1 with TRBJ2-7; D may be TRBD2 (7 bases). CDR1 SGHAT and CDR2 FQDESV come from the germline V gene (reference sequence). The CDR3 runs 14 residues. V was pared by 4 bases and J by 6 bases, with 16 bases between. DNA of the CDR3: TGTGCCAGCAGCTCCCACGGGGGGCGCGGCGAGCAGTACTTC. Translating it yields CASSSHGGRGEQYF. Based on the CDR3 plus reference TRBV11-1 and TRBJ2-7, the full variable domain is EAEVAQSPRYKITEKSQAVAFWCDPISGHATLYWYRQILGQGPELLVQFQDESVVDDSQLPKDRFSAERLKGVDSTLKIQPAELGDSAMYLCASSSHGGRGEQYFGPGTRLTVT.

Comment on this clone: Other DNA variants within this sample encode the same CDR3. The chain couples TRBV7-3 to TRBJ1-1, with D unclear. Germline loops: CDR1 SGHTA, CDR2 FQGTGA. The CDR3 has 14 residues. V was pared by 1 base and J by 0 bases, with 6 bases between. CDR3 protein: CASSLNSMNTEAFF. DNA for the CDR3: TGTGCCAGCAGCTTAAACAGCATGAACACTGAAGCTTTCTTT.

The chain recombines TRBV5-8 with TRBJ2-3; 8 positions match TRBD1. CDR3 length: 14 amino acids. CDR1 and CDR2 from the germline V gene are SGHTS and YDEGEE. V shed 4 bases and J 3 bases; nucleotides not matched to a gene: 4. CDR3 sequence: CASSVGQGTDTQYF. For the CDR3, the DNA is TGTGCCAGCAGCGTCGGACAGGGTACAGATACGCAGTATTTT.

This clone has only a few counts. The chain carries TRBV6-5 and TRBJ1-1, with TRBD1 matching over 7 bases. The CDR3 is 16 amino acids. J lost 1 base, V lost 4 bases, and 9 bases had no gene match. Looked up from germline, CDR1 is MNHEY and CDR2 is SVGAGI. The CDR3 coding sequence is TGTGCCAGCAGTTTGGTTACAGGGGCGCCGAACACTGAAGCTTTCTTT. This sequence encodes CASSLVTGAPNTEAFF.

The CDR3 reads CASSFASSQETQYF. The CDR3 DNA reads TGTGCCAGCAGCTTTGCTTCCAGTCAAGAGACCCAGTACTTC. The chain uses TRBV11-2 and TRBJ2-5; no clear D gene. V was shortened by 3 bases and J by 2 bases, with 10 bases between the two germline ends. The CDR3 has 14 residues. From germline, CDR1 is SGHAT and CDR2 FQNNGV.

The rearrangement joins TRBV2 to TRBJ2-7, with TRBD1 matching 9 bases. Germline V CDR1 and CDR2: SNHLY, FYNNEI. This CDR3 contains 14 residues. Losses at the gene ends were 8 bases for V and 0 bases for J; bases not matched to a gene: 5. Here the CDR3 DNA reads TGTGCCAGCTTCCGGGACAGGGTCTCCTACGAGCAGTACTTC. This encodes CASFRDRVSYEQYF.

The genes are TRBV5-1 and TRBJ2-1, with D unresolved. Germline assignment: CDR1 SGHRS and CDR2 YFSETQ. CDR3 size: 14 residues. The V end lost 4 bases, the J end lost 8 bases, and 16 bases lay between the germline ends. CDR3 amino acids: CASSPAPQVDEQFF. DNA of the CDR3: TGCGCCAGCAGCCCCGCCCCCCAGGTCGATGAGCAGTTCTTC.

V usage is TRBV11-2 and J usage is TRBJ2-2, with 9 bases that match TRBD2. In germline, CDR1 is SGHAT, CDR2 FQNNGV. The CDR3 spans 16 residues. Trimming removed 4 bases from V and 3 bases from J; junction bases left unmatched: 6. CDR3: CASSSLSGGDTGELFF. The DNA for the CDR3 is TGTGCCAGCAGCTCCCTTAGCGGGGGCGACACCGGGGAGCTGTTTTTT. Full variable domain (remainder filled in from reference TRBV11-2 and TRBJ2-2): EAGVAQSPRYKIIEKRQSVAFWCNPISGHATLYWYQQILGQGPKLLIQFQNNGVVDDSQLPKDRFSAERLKGVDSTLKIQPAKLEDSAVYLCASSSLSGGDTGELFFGEGSRLTVL.

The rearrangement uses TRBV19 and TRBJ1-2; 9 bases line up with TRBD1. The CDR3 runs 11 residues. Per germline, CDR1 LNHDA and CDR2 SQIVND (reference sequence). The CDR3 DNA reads TGTGGGACAGGGGAGGACTATGGCTACACCTTC. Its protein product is CGTGEDYGYTF.

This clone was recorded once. CDR3 coding DNA: TGTGCCATCAGTGAGTCTTGGGACAGCCATGGCTACACCTTC. Translated: CAISESWDSHGYTF. The gene calls are TRBV10-3 and TRBJ1-2; 7 bases match TRBD1. Per germline, CDR1 ENHRY and CDR2 SYGVKD. J gave up 6 bases and V 0 bases, and 4 bases lay outside the gene matches. The CDR3 extends over 14 amino acids.

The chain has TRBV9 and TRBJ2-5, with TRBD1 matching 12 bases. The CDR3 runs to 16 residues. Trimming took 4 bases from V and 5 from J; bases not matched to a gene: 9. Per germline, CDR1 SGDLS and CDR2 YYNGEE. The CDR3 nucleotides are TGTGCCAGCAGCTTACAAGGGACAGGGGGCCTGGAGACCCAGTACTTC. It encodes CASSLQGTGGLETQYF.

The CDR3 nucleotides read TGTGCCAGCAGCAACCGCACGGCGGGGAGCGAGACCCAGTACTTC. Its protein product is CASSNRTAGSETQYF. The chain is built from TRBV7-2 and TRBJ2-5; D possibly corresponds to TRBD2 (6 bases). V lost 5 bases to trimming and J lost 5 bases, with 18 bases between them. The CDR3 length is 15 residues. Germline V gene data show CDR1 as SGHTA and CDR2 as FQGNSA.

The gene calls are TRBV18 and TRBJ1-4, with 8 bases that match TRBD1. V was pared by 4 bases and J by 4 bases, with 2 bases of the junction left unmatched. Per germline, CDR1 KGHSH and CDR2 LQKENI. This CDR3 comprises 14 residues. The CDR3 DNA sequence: TGTGCCAGCTCACGACAGGGGATTAATGAAAAACTGTTTTTT. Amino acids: CASSRQGINEKLFF.

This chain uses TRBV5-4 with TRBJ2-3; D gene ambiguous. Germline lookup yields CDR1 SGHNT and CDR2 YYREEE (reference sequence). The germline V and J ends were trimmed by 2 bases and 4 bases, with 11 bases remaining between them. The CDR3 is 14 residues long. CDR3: CASSFELVPDTQYF. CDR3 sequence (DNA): TGTGCCAGCAGCTTTGAATTAGTTCCAGATACGCAGTATTTT.